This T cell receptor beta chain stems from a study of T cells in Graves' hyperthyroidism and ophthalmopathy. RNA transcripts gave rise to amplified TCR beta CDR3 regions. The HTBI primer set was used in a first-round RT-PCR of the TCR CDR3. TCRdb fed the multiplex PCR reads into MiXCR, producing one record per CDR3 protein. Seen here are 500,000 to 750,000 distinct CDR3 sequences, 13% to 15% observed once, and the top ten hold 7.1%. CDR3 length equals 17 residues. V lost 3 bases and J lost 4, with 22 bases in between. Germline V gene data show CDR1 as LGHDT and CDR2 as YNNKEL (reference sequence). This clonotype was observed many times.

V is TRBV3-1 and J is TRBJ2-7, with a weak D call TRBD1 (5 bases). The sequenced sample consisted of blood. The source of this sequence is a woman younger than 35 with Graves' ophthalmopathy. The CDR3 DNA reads TGTGCCAGCAGCCACCGCGTAGGGGCGTTCTCGCAGTACGAGCAGTACTTC. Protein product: CASSHRVGAFSQYEQYF.